This is a list of T cell receptor beta chains from one sample in a study of control samples from healthy donors and cancer patients. Using immunoSEQ multiplex PCR, the repertoire was profiled, and TCRdb retains in-frame clones only, with some absent. The table has under 200,000 clones, 92% seen once. Sequencing used blood. The receptors were gathered from a young woman in good health. CDR3s include the opening cysteine and the closing phenylalanine or tryptophan. A D gene is named only where the DNA matches it firmly. Expanded clones get a size class; other rows say once, few or many, or leave the size out.

j_call v_call d_call clone_size cdr3_length cdr3_aa
TRBJ2-2 TRBV5-6 TRBD1 - 15 CASSLDRGNTGELFF
TRBJ1-4 TRBV4-2 - - 15 CASSLNRAGNEKLFF
TRBJ2-1 TRBV7-3 - - 12 CASSSQGNEQFF
TRBJ2-5 TRBV3-1/TRBV3-2 - - 17 CASSQGVSRRYQETQYF
TRBJ2-7 TRBV7-9 - - 14 CASSLDVLGYEQYF
TRBJ2-3 TRBV11-2 - - 12 CASSKGTDTQYF
TRBJ1-2 TRBV27 - - 16 CASSPHHFEGDYGYTF
TRBJ1-2 TRBV7-8 - - 15 CASSLGGVGDYGYTF
TRBJ2-7 TRBV7-8 TRBD1 - 14 CASSLGQGANEQYF
TRBJ2-6 TRBV6-4 - - 16 CASSKNSGTGANVLTF
TRBJ2-3 TRBV7-2 - - 17 CASSSLSSPLSTDTQYF
TRBJ2-3 TRBV9 - - 14 CASSVDGGPYTQYF
TRBJ1-4 TRBV9 - - 14 CASSVKHTNEKLFF
TRBJ2-7 TRBV28 - - 13 CASSSPGGYEQYF
TRBJ2-7 TRBV6-1 TRBD1 - 12 CASSEYRGEQYF
TRBJ2-1 TRBV30 TRBD2 - 13 CAWSAVRTREQFF
TRBJ1-2 TRBV24-1 TRBD1 - 18 CATSGAGTALHPGYGYTF
TRBJ1-6 TRBV28 - - 13 CASRTVGFSPLHF
TRBJ2-1 TRBV6-5 - - 15 CASSPVGLSYNEQFF
TRBJ2-7 TRBV3-1/TRBV3-2 - - 13 CASSQGPSYEQYF
TRBJ1-5 TRBV6-2/TRBV6-3 TRBD1 - 21 CASSYPLLLGTEINSNQPQHF
TRBJ2-3 TRBV5-1 TRBD1 - 17 CASSLEPGQGATDTQYF
TRBJ2-7 TRBV6-1 - - 16 CASSEITADQIYEQYF
TRBJ2-7 TRBV5-1 TRBD2 - 15 CASSLAGEGKGEQYF
TRBJ1-4 TRBV7-9 - once 15 CASSLERTTNEKLFF
TRBJ2-2 TRBV27 TRBD2 - 15 CASSLQLAGVGELFF